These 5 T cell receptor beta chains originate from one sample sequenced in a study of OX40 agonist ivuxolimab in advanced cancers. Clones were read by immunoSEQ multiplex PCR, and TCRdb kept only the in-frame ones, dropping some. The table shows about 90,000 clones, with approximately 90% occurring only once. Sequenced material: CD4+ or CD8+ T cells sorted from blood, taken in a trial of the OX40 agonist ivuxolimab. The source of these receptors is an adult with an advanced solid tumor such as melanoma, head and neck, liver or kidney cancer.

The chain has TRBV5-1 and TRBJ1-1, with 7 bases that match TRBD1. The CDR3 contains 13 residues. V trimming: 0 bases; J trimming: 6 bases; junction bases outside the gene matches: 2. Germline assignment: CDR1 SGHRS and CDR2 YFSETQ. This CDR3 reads CASSLGQGPEAFF. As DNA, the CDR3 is TGCGCCAGCAGCTTGGGACAGGGACCTGAAGCTTTCTTT.

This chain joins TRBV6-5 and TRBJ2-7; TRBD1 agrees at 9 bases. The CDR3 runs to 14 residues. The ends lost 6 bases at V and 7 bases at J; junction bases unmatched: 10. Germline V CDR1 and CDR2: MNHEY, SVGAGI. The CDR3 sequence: CASRPRDRVGEQYF. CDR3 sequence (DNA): TGTGCCAGCAGGCCTAGGGACAGGGTTGGAGAGCAGTACTTC.

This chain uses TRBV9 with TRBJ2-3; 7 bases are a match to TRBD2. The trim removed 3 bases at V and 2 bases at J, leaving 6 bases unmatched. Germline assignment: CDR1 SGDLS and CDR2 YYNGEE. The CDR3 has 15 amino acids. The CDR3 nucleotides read TGTGCCAGCAGCGAAGGACTAGAGGTCACAGATACGCAGTATTTT. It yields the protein CASSEGLEVTDTQYF.

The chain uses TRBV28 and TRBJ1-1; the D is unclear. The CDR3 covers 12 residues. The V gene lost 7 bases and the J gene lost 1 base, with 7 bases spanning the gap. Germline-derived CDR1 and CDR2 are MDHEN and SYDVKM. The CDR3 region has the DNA TGTGCCAGCAATAAGAGGAACACTGAAGCTTTCTTT. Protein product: CASNKRNTEAFF.

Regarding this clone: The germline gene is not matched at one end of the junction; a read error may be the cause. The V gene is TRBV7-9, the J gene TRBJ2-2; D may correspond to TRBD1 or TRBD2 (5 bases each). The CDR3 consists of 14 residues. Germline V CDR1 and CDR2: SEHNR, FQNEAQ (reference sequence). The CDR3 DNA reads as TGTACCAGCAGCTTAGCGCGACAGTACGGGGAGCTGTTTTTT. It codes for CTSSLARQYGELFF.